This T cell receptor (beta chain) was found in a study of blood T cell repertoires in COVID-19. Whole-study context: Sites in the United States, Italy and Spain provided acute and convalescent COVID-19 samples.

From germline, CDR1 is SGHRS and CDR2 YFSETQ. V gave up 4 bases and J gave up 0 bases, with 10 bases separating them. This CDR3 has 14 residues. Per the original methods: The assay estimated nucleated cells by amplifying reference gene primers. The protocol was immunoSEQ multiplex PCR, while the TCRdb copy is restricted to in-frame clones and leaves out a portion. V, J and clone size are taken as reported in that table, and D and trimming were inferred from the DNA itself. The table includes some 100,000 clones, roughly 83% detected once. The receptor was isolated from a woman aged 55-69 years with acute or convalescent COVID-19. V usage is TRBV5-1 and J usage is TRBJ2-5; D may be TRBD2 (6 bases). The source material was peripheral blood. CDR3 loop: CASSPGTDQETQYF. The CDR3 DNA reads as TGCGCCAGCAGCCCAGGGACTGACCAAGAGACCCAGTACTTC. The whole variable domain, remainder taken from reference TRBV5-1 and TRBJ2-5, is KAGVTQTPRYLIKTRGQQVTLSCSPISGHRSVSWYQQTPGQGLQFLFEYFSETQRNKGNFPGRFSGRQFSNSRSEMNVSTLELGDSALYLCASSPGTDQETQYFGPGTRLLVL.